These 27 T cell receptor beta chains were sequenced from one sample in a study of CD4 T cells in relation to SARS-CoV-2 and coronaviruses. TCRdb's table, derived via immunoSEQ multiplex PCR, lists solely in-frame clones and lacks some. The table records 55,000 to 70,000 clones, more than 80% of them present only once. The unexposed donors gave CD4+ T cells in about 2010-2018, prior to COVID-19. The sample consisted of naive CD4+ T cells from PBMCs. The subset is: naive CD4+ T cells isolated by negative enrichment. The source of these receptors is a human donor in good health.

The chain links TRBV19 to TRBJ1-5, with 8 positions matching TRBD1. Germline lookup yields CDR1 LNHDA and CDR2 SQIVND (reference sequence). The CDR3 sequence is 14 residues long. Losses at the gene ends were 5 bases for V and 2 bases for J; bases not matched to a gene: 2. CDR3 region: CASSQGAGNQPQHF. DNA for the CDR3: TGTGCCAGTAGTCAGGGGGCGGGCAATCAGCCCCAGCATTTT.

The V and J genes are TRBV10-3 and TRBJ2-1; D call uncertain. The V gene lost 2 bases and the J gene lost 3 bases, with 2 bases spanning the gap. Germline lookup yields CDR1 ENHRY and CDR2 SYGVKD. The CDR3 has 12 residues. The CDR3 spells CAISEGYNEQFF. The CDR3 DNA follows: TGTGCCATCAGTGAGGGCTACAATGAGCAGTTCTTC.

CDR3 coding DNA: TGTGCCAGCAGCCAGGCTAGGGGGCGCGGGAGCAATCAGCCCCAGCATTTT. Protein sequence: CASSQARGRGSNQPQHF. V and J are TRBV7-9 and TRBJ1-5; 7 bases are a match to TRBD1. The germline gives CDR1 SEHNR, CDR2 FQNEAQ (reference sequence). With 5 bases clipped from V and 1 base from J, the junction kept 11 bases outside the gene matches. The CDR3 runs to 17 residues.

V gene TRBV7-9 combines with J gene TRBJ2-7; D unresolved. V lost 3 bases and J 3 bases, leaving 6 bases between the germline ends. Germline CDR1 and CDR2: SEHNR and FQNEAQ (reference sequence). The CDR3 spans 12 residues. The CDR3 region has the DNA TGTGCCAGCAGCTTGTCCTTCTACGAGCAGTACTTC. Its translation: CASSLSFYEQYF.

CDR3 coding DNA: TGTGCCAGCAGCTTATCACAGGGAAGTGAAAAACTGTTTTTT. The encoded protein is CASSLSQGSEKLFF. V and J are TRBV7-9 and TRBJ1-4; a possible D gene is TRBD1 (6 bases). Germline V lookup: CDR1 SEHNR, CDR2 FQNEAQ (reference sequence). CDR3 length: 14 amino acids. Trimming cost V 2 bases and J 7 bases, with 11 bases left between them.

The rearrangement joins TRBV20-1 to TRBJ1-4; D call uncertain. Trimming removed 3 bases at V and 0 bases at J, with 11 bases between. CDR3 length: 15 amino acids. Germline lookup yields CDR1 DFQATT and CDR2 SNEGSKA (reference sequence). CDR3 sequence reads: CSASQPAATNEKLFF. The CDR3 DNA sequence: TGCAGTGCTAGTCAGCCGGCAGCAACTAATGAAAAACTGTTTTTT.

This chain joins TRBV29-1 and TRBJ2-7, with unresolved D. From germline, CDR1 is SQVTM and CDR2 ANQGSEA. The V end lost 4 bases, the J end lost 3 bases, and 7 bases lay between the germline ends. The CDR3 covers 11 residues. CDR3 protein: CSVGGNYEQYF. The CDR3 DNA sequence: TGCAGCGTTGGGGGTAACTACGAGCAGTACTTC.

The chain links TRBV2 to TRBJ1-5, with D unclear. The germline V gene encodes CDR1 SNHLY and CDR2 FYNNEI. This CDR3 spans 14 amino acids. V dropped 4 bases and J dropped 0 bases, with 7 bases sitting between them. The CDR3 is CASSASYSNQPQHF. The CDR3 DNA is TGTGCCAGCAGTGCCAGTTATAGCAATCAGCCCCAGCATTTT.

This rearrangement joins TRBV10-3 to TRBJ1-2, with 9 bases matching TRBD1. The CDR3 has 15 residues. The V and J ends lost 2 bases and 8 bases, in that order; junction bases with no gene match: 9. Germline loops: CDR1 ENHRY, CDR2 SYGVKD. CDR3 region: CAISEGRDRESGYTF. The DNA for the CDR3 is TGTGCCATCAGTGAGGGGCGGGACAGGGAATCGGGCTACACCTTC.

CDR3 amino acids: CATSREVRGQGAYEQYF. CDR3 DNA: TGTGCCACCAGCAGAGAAGTTAGGGGACAGGGGGCTTACGAGCAGTACTTC. This rearrangement joins TRBV15 to TRBJ2-7, with 12 bases matching TRBD1. V shed 0 bases, J shed 4 bases, and the junction held 7 bases outside the gene matches. Germline loops: CDR1 LNHNV, CDR2 YYDKDF (reference sequence). CDR3 size: 17 residues.

The rearrangement links TRBV30 to TRBJ1-5; D is unclear. CDR3 size: 13 residues. Trimming cost V 0 bases and J 5 bases, with 8 bases left between them. Germline CDR1 GTSNPN, CDR2 SVGIG (reference sequence). This CDR3 is CAWSVQRYQPQHF. The CDR3 region has the DNA TGTGCCTGGAGTGTACAGCGATATCAGCCCCAGCATTTT.

This chain links TRBV24-1 with TRBJ2-1; D is perhaps TRBD2 (6 bases). CDR1 and CDR2 from the germline V gene are KGHDR and SFDVKD. Trimming pared 5 bases from V and 7 bases from J, leaving 11 bases between. This CDR3 contains 13 residues. As DNA, the CDR3 is TGTGCCACCAGTGGGCTAGCGACGAATGAGCAGTTCTTC. This gives the protein CATSGLATNEQFF.

The rearrangement uses TRBV19 and TRBJ1-2; D possibly corresponds to TRBD1 (6 bases). CDR3 size: 13 residues. With 7 bases removed from V and 4 bases from J, the gap between germline ends came to 13 bases. Germline values: CDR1 LNHDA, CDR2 SQIVND (reference sequence). DNA for the CDR3: TGTGCCAGTACCTCTAGGACAGTCTATGGCTACACCTTC. Its protein product is CASTSRTVYGYTF. Variable domain in full (rest from reference TRBV19 and TRBJ1-2): DGGITQSPKYLFRKEGQNVTLSCEQNLNHDAMYWYRQDPGQGLRLIYYSQIVNDFQKGDIAEGYSVSREKKESFPLTVTSAQKNPTAFYLCASTSRTVYGYTFGSGTRLTVV.

V is TRBV15 and J is TRBJ1-5, with D maybe TRBD1 (6 bases). V lost 2 bases and J 3 bases, leaving 11 bases between the germline ends. Germline V gene data show CDR1 as LNHNV and CDR2 as YYDKDF (reference sequence). This CDR3 is 15 amino acids long. The CDR3: CATSRNRQANQPQHF. The CDR3 DNA follows: TGTGCCACCAGCAGAAATCGACAGGCCAATCAGCCCCAGCATTTT.

This clone was counted a single time. The rearrangement joins TRBV24-1 to TRBJ1-2; D is ambiguous. Germline V gives CDR1 KGHDR, CDR2 SFDVKD. This CDR3 has 12 residues. Trimming pared 5 bases from V and 4 bases from J, leaving 7 bases between. CDR3 residues: CATSGNGYGYTF. DNA for the CDR3: TGTGCCACCAGTGGGAACGGCTATGGCTACACCTTC.

The rearrangement uses TRBV7-8 and TRBJ2-7, with D possibly TRBD1 on 6 matching bases. The CDR3 runs 14 residues. V was cut by 1 base and J by 4 bases, with 11 bases left in between. Germline CDR1 SGHVS, CDR2 FQNEAQ. CDR3 coding DNA: TGTGCCAGCAGCTTAGTAAACAGGGTTTACGAGCAGTACTTC. It translates to CASSLVNRVYEQYF.

The V and J genes are TRBV28 and TRBJ2-7; tentatively, D is TRBD2 (5 bases). V dropped 3 bases and J dropped 2 bases, with 8 bases sitting between them. Germline V CDR1 and CDR2: MDHEN, SYDVKM. This CDR3 region has 13 residues. Written as DNA, the CDR3 is TGTGCCAGCAGTTTCTGGGGAGCCTACGAGCAGTACTTC. Translated: CASSFWGAYEQYF.

The chain has TRBV18 and TRBJ1-4, with a tentative D call TRBD1 (5 bases). Trimming shortened V by 2 bases and J by 0 bases, and 10 bases separated the two germline ends. This CDR3 spans 16 amino acids. CDR1 and CDR2 from the germline V gene are KGHSH and LQKENI. CDR3 sequence reads: CASSPSTGATNEKLFF. The CDR3 DNA follows: TGTGCCAGCTCACCATCAACGGGGGCAACTAATGAAAAACTGTTTTTT.

The CDR3 here is CASSIASVGALSTDTQYF. The DNA of the CDR3 is TGTGCCAGTAGTATAGCTAGCGTTGGGGCCTTGTCCACAGATACGCAGTATTTT. V is TRBV19 and J is TRBJ2-3; D perhaps matches TRBD2 (6 bases). The V end was cut by 1 base, the J end by 2 bases, with 19 bases between. The CDR3 contains 18 residues. Germline V CDR1 and CDR2: LNHDA, SQIVND (reference sequence).

The V call is TRBV15, the J call TRBJ1-6; D gene uncertain. Germline CDR1 is LNHNV and CDR2 is YYDKDF (reference sequence). V lost 0 bases, J lost 9 bases, and 9 bases lay in between. There are 14 residues in the CDR3. DNA for the CDR3: TGTGCCACCAGCAGAGATGGTACGGGTTCACCCCTCCACTTT. Protein product: CATSRDGTGSPLHF.

V usage is TRBV19 and J usage is TRBJ1-5; D gene ambiguous. V lost 11 bases, J lost 4 bases, and 15 bases lay in between. The CDR3 has 13 residues. Looked up from germline, CDR1 is LNHDA and CDR2 is SQIVND (reference sequence). CDR3 in DNA: TGTGCCTCCAGCGGTCTGCTGAATCAGCCCCAGCATTTT. Residues: CASSGLLNQPQHF.

The chain is built from TRBV5-1 and TRBJ2-2; a weak D match, TRBD1 (5 bases). This CDR3 spans 16 amino acids. With 1 base removed from V and 7 bases from J, the gap between germline ends came to 17 bases. Germline assignment: CDR1 SGHRS and CDR2 YFSETQ. Here the CDR3 DNA reads TGCGCCAGCAGCTTGTTGACGGCAGGGTCCGGCGGGGAGCTGTTTTTT. Translation gives CASSLLTAGSGGELFF.

J is TRBJ1-5 and V is TRBV5-8; D uncertain. The CDR3 runs 15 residues. Trimming took 4 bases from V and 0 from J, leaving 11 bases between them. Looked up from germline, CDR1 is SGHTS and CDR2 is YDEGEE. CDR3 in amino acids: CASSPSGYSNQPQHF. DNA of the CDR3: TGTGCCAGCAGCCCGAGTGGGTATAGCAATCAGCCCCAGCATTTT.

V gene TRBV5-1 combines with J gene TRBJ2-1, with a possible D match to TRBD2 (5 bases). CDR1 and CDR2 (germline): SGHRS, YFSETQ. V shed 0 bases and J shed 0 bases, with 10 bases lying between them. CDR3 size: 16 residues. The CDR3 DNA reads as TGCGCCAGCAGCTTGGCGTCCGCGGGCTCCTACAATGAGCAGTTCTTC. Translating it yields CASSLASAGSYNEQFF.

This sequence joins TRBV7-3 and TRBJ2-7; TRBD2 aligns across 7 bases. V was clipped by 4 bases and J by 0 bases; unmatched bases: 3. CDR3 length: 14 residues. The V gene's germline CDR1 is SGHTA and CDR2 FQGTGA. Here the CDR3 DNA reads TGTGCCAGCAGCTCGCTAGCGGCCTCCTACGAGCAGTACTTC. This codes for CASSSLAASYEQYF.

The chain joins TRBV5-1 to TRBJ1-1; 11 nucleotides line up with TRBD1. The V segment lost 3 bases and the J segment 5 bases; nucleotides outside the gene matches: 6. The CDR3 runs to 15 residues. Looked up from germline, CDR1 is SGHRS and CDR2 is YFSETQ. CDR3 DNA sequence: TGCGCCAGCAGCTGGACCGGGACAGGGGGGACTGAAGCTTTCTTT. Protein sequence: CASSWTGTGGTEAFF. Full variable domain (missing parts from reference TRBV5-1 and TRBJ1-1): KAGVTQTPRYLIKTRGQQVTLSCSPISGHRSVSWYQQTPGQGLQFLFEYFSETQRNKGNFPGRFSGRQFSNSRSEMNVSTLELGDSALYLCASSWTGTGGTEAFFGQGTRLTVV.

This rearrangement joins TRBV18 to TRBJ2-7; TRBD1 agrees at 9 bases. The germline V gene has CDR1 KGHSH and CDR2 LQKENI. Trimming took 3 bases from V and 5 from J; bases not matched to a gene: 5. The CDR3 totals 14 residues. CDR3 region: CASSPGTGSHEQYF. The CDR3 DNA is TGTGCCAGCTCACCCGGGACAGGGTCCCACGAGCAGTACTTC.